The 9 T cell receptor beta chains below come from one sample, sequenced in a study of blood T cell repertoires in COVID-19. Libraries were prepared by immunoSEQ multiplex PCR; TCRdb keeps only in-frame clonotypes and omits some of them. The sample has 250,000 to 300,000 clones, 85% to 90% seen once. The sample consisted of peripheral blood. Receptor source: a woman in her twenties or thirties with COVID-19, enrolled during active disease.

CDR3 DNA sequence: TGTGCCAGCAGCGGGAGGGGGTACGAGCAGTACTTC. This encodes CASSGRGYEQYF. V is TRBV3-1 (or the pseudogene TRBV3-2) and J is TRBJ2-7, with D tentatively TRBD2 (7 bases). The V end was cut by 5 bases, the J end by 4 bases, with 9 bases between. The CDR3 sequence is 12 residues long. Per germline, CDR1 LGHDT and CDR2 YNNKEL (reference sequence).

The CDR3 sequence: CASSLEGLAGSRETQYF. For the CDR3, the DNA is TGTGCCAGCAGCTTAGAGGGACTAGCGGGATCTCGCGAGACCCAGTACTTC. This sequence joins TRBV7-9 and TRBJ2-5; 13 bases match TRBD2. V lost 1 base and J lost 5; bases outside the gene matches: 7. CDR1 and CDR2 from the germline V gene are SEHNR and FQNEAQ (reference sequence). This CDR3 comprises 17 residues.

The V call is TRBV2, the J call TRBJ2-3, with D possibly TRBD1 on 6 matching bases. Germline assignment: CDR1 SNHLY and CDR2 FYNNEI. The CDR3 totals 14 residues. V lost 6 bases, J lost 5 bases, and 15 bases lay in between. The CDR3 nucleotides read TGTGCCAGCAGCACACAGGGTCAGGGAGATACGCAGTATTTT. Encoded protein: CASSTQGQGDTQYF. The full variable domain, its missing parts supplied by reference TRBV2 and TRBJ2-3, is EPEVTQTPSHQVTQMGQEVILRCVPISNHLYFYWYRQILGQKVEFLVSFYNNEISEKSEIFDDQFSVERPDGSNFTLKIRSTKLEDSAMYFCASSTQGQGDTQYFGPGTRLTVL.

The rearrangement joins TRBV10-3 to TRBJ1-1; 7 bases are shared with TRBD1. The V gene end was trimmed by 5 bases and the J gene end by 0 bases; junction bases not matched to a gene: 3. This CDR3 has 14 amino acids. Germline values: CDR1 ENHRY, CDR2 SYGVKD. Written as DNA, the CDR3 is TGTGCCATCAGTCCAGGGACAGTGAACACTGAAGCTTTCTTT. It specifies CAISPGTVNTEAFF.

This clone came up once. The gene calls are TRBV10-3 and TRBJ2-1; 15 positions match TRBD2. The V and J ends lost 4 bases and 4 bases, in that order; junction bases with no gene match: 5. The length of the CDR3 is 17 residues. CDR1 ENHRY and CDR2 SYGVKD come from the germline V gene. Here the CDR3 DNA reads TGTGCCATCAGTGTAGGGACTAGCGGGAGGAATTACAATGAGCAGTTCTTC. This sequence encodes CAISVGTSGRNYNEQFF.

V and J are TRBV10-2 and TRBJ2-1; the match to TRBD2 covers 11 bases. Trimming took 7 bases from V and 4 from J; bases not matched to a gene: 15. The CDR3 covers 18 residues. Germline V gene sequence: CDR1 WSHSY, CDR2 SAAADI. DNA for the CDR3: TGCGCCAGCAATCCGAGGGTTCTAGCGGGAGGCGGGTACAATGAGCAGTTCTTC. This gives the protein CASNPRVLAGGGYNEQFF.

The sample holds one count of this clone. This chain links TRBV29-1 with TRBJ2-5; 7 bases line up with TRBD2. Germline V gene data show CDR1 as SQVTM and CDR2 as ANQGSEA. The V and J ends lost 4 bases and 1 base, in that order; junction bases with no gene match: 12. This CDR3 contains 16 residues. In DNA form, the CDR3 reads TGCAGCGTTGGGCCACGAGGAGCGGGACTCCAAGAGACCCAGTACTTC. Encoded protein: CSVGPRGAGLQETQYF.

The gene calls are TRBV6-1 and TRBJ2-7; D is unclear. Germline V lookup: CDR1 MNHNS, CDR2 SASEGT. Trimming stripped 2 bases from V and 0 bases from J, with 8 bases between. The CDR3 spans 14 residues. CDR3 sequence reads: CASSESISSYEQYF. The CDR3 DNA reads as TGTGCCAGCAGTGAATCAATCAGCTCCTACGAGCAGTACTTC.

The rearrangement joins TRBV4-3 to TRBJ1-4, with D hard to call. Per germline, CDR1 LGHNA and CDR2 YSLEER. The CDR3 has 13 residues. V lost 4 bases, J lost 8 bases, and 11 bases lay in between. CDR3 residues: CASSPQEREKLFF. In DNA form, the CDR3 reads TGCGCCAGCAGCCCCCAAGAGAGAGAAAAACTGTTTTTT.